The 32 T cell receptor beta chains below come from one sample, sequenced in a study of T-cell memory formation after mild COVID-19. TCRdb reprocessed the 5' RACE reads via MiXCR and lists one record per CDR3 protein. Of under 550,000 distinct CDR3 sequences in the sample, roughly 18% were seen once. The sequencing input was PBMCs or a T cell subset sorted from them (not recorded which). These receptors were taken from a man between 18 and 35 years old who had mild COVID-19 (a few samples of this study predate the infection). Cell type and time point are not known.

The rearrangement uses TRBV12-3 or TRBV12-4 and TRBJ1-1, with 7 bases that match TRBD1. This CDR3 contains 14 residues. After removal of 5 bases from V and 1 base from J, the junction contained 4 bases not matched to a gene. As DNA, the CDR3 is TGTGCCAGCAGTCCCGGACAGGCGAACACTGAAGCTTTCTTT. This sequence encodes CASSPGQANTEAFF.

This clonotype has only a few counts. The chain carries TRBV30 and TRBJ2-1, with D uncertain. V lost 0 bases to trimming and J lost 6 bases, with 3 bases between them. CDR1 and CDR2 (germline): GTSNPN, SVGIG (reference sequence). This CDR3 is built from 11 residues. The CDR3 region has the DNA TGTGCCTGGAGTGTACCCAATGAGCAGTTCTTC. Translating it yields CAWSVPNEQFF. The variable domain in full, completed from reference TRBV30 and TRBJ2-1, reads SQTIHQWPATLVQPVGSPLSLECTVEGTSNPNLYWYRQAAGRGLQLLFYSVGIGQISSEVPQNLSASRPQDRQFILSSKKLLLSDSGFYLCAWSVPNEQFFGPGTRLTVL.

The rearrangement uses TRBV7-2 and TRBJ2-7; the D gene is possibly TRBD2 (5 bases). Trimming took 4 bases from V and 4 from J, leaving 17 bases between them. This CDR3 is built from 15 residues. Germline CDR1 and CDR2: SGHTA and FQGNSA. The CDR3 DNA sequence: TGTGCCAGCAGCTGGCGGGCGACGAGTATGTACGAGCAGTACTTC. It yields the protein CASSWRATSMYEQYF.

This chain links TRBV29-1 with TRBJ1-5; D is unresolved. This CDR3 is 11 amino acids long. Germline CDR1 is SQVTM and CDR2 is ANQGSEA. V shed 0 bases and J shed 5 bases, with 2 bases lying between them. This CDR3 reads CSVEEDQPQHF. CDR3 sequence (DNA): TGCAGCGTTGAAGAGGATCAGCCCCAGCATTTT.

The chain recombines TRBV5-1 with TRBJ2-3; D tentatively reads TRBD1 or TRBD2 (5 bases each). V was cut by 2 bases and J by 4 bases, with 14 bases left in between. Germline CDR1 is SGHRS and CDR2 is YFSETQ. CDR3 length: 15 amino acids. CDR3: CASSLDPGSSDTQYF. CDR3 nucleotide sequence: TGCGCCAGCAGCTTAGATCCAGGGAGCTCAGATACGCAGTATTTT.

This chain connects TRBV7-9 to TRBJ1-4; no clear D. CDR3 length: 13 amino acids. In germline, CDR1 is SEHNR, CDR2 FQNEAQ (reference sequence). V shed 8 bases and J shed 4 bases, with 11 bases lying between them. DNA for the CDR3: TGTGCCAGCGGGTTGGCGGGTAATGAAAAACTGTTTTTT. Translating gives CASGLAGNEKLFF.

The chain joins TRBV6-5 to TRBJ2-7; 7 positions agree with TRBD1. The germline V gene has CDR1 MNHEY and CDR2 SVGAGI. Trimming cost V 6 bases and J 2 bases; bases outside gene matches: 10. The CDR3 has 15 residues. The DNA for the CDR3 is TGTGCCAGCAGCCGAGGGCAGGGACAGCCCTACGAGCAGTACGTC. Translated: CASSRGQGQPYEQYV.

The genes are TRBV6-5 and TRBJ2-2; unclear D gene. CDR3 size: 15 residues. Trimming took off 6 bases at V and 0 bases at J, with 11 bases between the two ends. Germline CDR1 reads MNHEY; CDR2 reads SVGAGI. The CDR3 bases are TGTGCCAGCAGGACGCAGGCATCGAACACCGGGGAGCTGTTTTTT. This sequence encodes CASRTQASNTGELFF.

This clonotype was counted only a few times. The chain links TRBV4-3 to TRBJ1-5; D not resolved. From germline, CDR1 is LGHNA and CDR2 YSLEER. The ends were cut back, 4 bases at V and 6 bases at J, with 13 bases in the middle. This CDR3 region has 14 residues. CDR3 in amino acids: CASSRGGVGQPQHF. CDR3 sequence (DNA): TGCGCCAGCAGCCGCGGTGGGGTCGGTCAGCCCCAGCATTTT.

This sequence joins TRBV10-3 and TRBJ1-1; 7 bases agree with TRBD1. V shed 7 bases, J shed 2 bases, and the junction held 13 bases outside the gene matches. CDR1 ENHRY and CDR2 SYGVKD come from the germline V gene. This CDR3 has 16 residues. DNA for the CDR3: TGTGCCATCACCAATTCGGGACAGCTCCCTAACACTGAAGCTTTCTTT. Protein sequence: CAITNSGQLPNTEAFF.

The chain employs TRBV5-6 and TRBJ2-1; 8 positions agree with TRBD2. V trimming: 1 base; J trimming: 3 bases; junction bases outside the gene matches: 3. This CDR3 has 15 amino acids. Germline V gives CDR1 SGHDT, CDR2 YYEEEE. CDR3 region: CASSLQRGIYNEQFF. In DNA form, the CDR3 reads TGTGCCAGCAGCTTGCAGCGGGGGATCTACAATGAGCAGTTCTTC.

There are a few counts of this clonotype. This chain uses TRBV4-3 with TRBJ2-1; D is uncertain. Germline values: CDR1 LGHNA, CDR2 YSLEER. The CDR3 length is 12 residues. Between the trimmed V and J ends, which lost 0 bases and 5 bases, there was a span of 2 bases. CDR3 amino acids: CASSQENNEQFF. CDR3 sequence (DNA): TGCGCCAGCAGCCAAGAGAACAATGAGCAGTTCTTC.

The CDR3 spells CASSPAGEPQNTQYF. In DNA form, the CDR3 reads TGTGCCAGCTCACCTGCGGGGGAACCACAGAATACGCAGTATTTT. This rearrangement joins TRBV18 to TRBJ2-3; 7 bases align to TRBD2. V gave up 3 bases and J gave up 7 bases; unmatched junction bases: 10. The germline V gene encodes CDR1 KGHSH and CDR2 LQKENI. CDR3 size: 15 residues.

The CDR3, as DNA: TGCAGCGGGACTAGCGGGGGGACAGATACGCAGTATTTT. Its translation is CSGTSGGTDTQYF. The chain employs TRBV20-1 and TRBJ2-3; 15 nucleotides match TRBD2. Germline CDR1 reads DFQATT; CDR2 reads SNEGSKA (reference sequence). The CDR3 is made up of 13 amino acids.

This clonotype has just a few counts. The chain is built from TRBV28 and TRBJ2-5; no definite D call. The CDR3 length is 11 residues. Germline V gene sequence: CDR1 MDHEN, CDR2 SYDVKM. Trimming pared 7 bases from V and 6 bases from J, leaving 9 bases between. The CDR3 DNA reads TGTGCCAGCACCACCAGCCAGACCCAGTACTTC. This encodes CASTTSQTQYF. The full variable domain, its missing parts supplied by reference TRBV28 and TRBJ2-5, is DVKVTQSSRYLVKRTGEKVFLECVQDMDHENMFWYRQDPGLGLRLIYFSYDVKMKEKGDIPEGYSVSREKKERFSLILESASTNQTSMYLCASTTSQTQYFGPGTRLLVL.

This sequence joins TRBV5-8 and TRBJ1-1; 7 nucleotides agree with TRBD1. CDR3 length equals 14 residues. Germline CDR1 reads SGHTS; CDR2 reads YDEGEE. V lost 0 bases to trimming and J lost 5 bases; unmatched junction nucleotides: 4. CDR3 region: CASSLEGAGTEAFF. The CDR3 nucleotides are TGTGCCAGCAGCTTGGAGGGGGCAGGAACTGAAGCTTTCTTT.

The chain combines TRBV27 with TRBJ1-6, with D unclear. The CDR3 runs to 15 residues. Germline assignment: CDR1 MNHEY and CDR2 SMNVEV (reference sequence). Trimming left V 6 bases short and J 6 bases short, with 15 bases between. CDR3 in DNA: TGTGCCAGCAGCCAGAGCCTGTCAGCTAATTCACCCCTCCACTTT. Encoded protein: CASSQSLSANSPLHF.

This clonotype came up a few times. The CDR3 DNA follows: TGTGCCATCAGTCCTCGACAGGTGGGAGAGACCCAGTACTTC. Its protein product is CAISPRQVGETQYF. The V and J genes are TRBV10-3 and TRBJ2-5; D perhaps matches TRBD1 (6 bases). Germline values: CDR1 ENHRY, CDR2 SYGVKD. V was pared by 5 bases and J by 4 bases, with 14 bases between. This CDR3 has 14 amino acids.

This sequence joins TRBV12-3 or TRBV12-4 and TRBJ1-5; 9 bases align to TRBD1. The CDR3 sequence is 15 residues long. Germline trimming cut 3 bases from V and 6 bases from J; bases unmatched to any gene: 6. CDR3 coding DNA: TGTGCCAGCAGTTTGTCGGGACAGGGCCGTCAGCCCCAGCATTTT. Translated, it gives CASSLSGQGRQPQHF.

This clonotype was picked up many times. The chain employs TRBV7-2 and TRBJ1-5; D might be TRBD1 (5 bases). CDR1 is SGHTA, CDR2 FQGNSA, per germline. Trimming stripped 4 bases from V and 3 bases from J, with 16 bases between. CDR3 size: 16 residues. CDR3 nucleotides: TGTGCCAGCAGCTCACCTGGGGCGTCCTCCAATCAGCCCCAGCATTTT. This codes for CASSSPGASSNQPQHF.

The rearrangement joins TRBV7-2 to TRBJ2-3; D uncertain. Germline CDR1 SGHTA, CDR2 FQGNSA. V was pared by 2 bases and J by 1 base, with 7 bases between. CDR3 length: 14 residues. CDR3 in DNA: TGTGCCAGCAGCTTAAAACAAGGCACAGATACGCAGTATTTT. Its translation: CASSLKQGTDTQYF.

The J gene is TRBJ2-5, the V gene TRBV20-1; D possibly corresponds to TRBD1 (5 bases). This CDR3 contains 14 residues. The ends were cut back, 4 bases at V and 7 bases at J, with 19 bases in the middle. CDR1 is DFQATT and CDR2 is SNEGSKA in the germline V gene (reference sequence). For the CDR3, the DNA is TGCAGTGCTACCCCCGGGCCACGAAGGGGGACCCAGTACTTC. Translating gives CSATPGPRRGTQYF.

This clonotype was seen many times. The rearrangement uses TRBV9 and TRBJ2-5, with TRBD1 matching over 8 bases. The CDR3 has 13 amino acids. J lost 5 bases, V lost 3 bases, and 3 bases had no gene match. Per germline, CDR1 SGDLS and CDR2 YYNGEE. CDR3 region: CASSAGGGETQYF. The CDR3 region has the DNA TGTGCCAGCAGCGCAGGGGGCGGGGAGACCCAGTACTTC. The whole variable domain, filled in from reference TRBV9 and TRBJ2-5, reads DSGVTQTPKHLITATGQRVTLRCSPRSGDLSVYWYQQSLDQGLQFLIQYYNGEERAKGNILERFSAQQFPDLHSELNLSSLELGDSALYFCASSAGGGETQYFGPGTRLLVL.

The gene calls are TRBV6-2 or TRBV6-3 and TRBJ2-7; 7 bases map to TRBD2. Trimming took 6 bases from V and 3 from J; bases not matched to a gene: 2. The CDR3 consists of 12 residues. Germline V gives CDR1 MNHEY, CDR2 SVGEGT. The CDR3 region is CASSRGVYEQYF. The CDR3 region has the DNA TGTGCCAGCAGCCGGGGGGTCTACGAGCAGTACTTC.

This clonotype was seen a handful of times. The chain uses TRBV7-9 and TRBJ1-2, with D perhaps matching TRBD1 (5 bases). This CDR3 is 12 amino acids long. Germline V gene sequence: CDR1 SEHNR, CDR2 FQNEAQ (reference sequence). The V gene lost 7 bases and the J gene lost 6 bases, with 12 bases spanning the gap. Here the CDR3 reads CASTEGRDGYTF. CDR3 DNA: TGTGCCAGCACCGAGGGCAGGGATGGCTACACCTTC.

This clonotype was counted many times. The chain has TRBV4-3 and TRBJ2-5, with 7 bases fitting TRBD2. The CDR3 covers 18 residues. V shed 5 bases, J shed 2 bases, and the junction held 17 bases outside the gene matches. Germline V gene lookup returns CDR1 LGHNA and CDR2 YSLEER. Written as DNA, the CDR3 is TGCGCCAGCAGCGAAAAGCGGGGAGTCAGATCCTCTCAAGAGACCCAGTACTTC. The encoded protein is CASSEKRGVRSSQETQYF.

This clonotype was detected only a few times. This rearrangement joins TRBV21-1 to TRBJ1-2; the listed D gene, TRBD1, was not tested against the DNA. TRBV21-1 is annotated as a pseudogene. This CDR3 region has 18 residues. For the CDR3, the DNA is TGTGCCAGCAGCAAGCCGGGGACAGGGCGCGCTGGACGCTATGGCTACACCTTC. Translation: CASSKPGTGRAGRYGYTF.

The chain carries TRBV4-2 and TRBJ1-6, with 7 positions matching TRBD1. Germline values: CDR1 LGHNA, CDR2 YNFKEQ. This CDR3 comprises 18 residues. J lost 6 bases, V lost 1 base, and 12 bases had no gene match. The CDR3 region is CASSQVKSGGLSNSPLHF. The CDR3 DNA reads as TGTGCCAGCAGCCAAGTGAAGTCAGGGGGATTGAGTAATTCACCCCTCCACTTT.

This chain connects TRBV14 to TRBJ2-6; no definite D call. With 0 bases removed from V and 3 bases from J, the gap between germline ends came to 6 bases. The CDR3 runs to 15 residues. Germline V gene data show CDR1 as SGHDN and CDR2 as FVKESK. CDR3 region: CASSQDWGGANVLTF. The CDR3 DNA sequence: TGTGCCAGCAGCCAAGATTGGGGTGGGGCCAACGTCCTGACTTTC.

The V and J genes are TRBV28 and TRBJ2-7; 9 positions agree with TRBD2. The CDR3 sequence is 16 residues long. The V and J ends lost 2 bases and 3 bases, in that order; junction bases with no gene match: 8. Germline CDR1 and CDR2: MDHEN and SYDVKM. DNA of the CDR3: TGTGCCAGCAGTTTAGCCTCTAGCGGGGAAAACTACGAGCAGTACGTC. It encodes CASSLASSGENYEQYV.

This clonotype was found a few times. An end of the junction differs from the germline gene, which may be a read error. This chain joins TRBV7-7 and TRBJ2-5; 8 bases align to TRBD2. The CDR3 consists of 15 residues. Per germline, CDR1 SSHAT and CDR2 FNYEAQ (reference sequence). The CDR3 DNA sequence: TGTGCTAGCAGCTTTGGGAGCGGGGGCCAAGAGACCCAGTACTTC. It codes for CASSFGSGGQETQYF.

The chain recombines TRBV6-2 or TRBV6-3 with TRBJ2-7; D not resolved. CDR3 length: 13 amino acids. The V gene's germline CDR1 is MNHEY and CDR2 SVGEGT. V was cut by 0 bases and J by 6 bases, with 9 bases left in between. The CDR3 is CASSYSAHTEQYV. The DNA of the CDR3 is TGTGCCAGCAGTTACTCAGCCCATACCGAGCAGTACGTC.